Following are 17 T cell receptor beta chains from one sample sequenced in a study of cytomegalovirus exposure and HLA in healthy donors. The PCR used 60 Vbeta and 13 Jbeta primers. The data were produced by immunoSEQ multiplex PCR, yet TCRdb's version contains in-frame clones alone and is incomplete. Found here are about 94,000 clones, less than 8% of them singletons; the top ten hold 2% to 2.5%. Sequenced sample: PBMCs. Receptor source: a man aged 45-65 years in good health and CMV-seronegative.

The V and J genes are TRBV6-4 and TRBJ2-2, with a weak D call TRBD1 (5 bases). There are 15 residues in the CDR3. Germline-derived CDR1 and CDR2 are MRHNA and SNTAGT. With 3 bases removed from V and 0 bases from J, the gap between germline ends came to 8 bases. In nucleotides, the CDR3 is TGTGCCAGCAGTGAGCAGGGAACGAACACCGGGGAGCTGTTTTTT. Translated: CASSEQGTNTGELFF.

This clone was detected only a few times. V gene TRBV19 combines with J gene TRBJ1-5; 11 nucleotides agree with TRBD1. The germline CDR1 and CDR2 sequences are LNHDA and SQIVND (reference sequence). The V gene end was trimmed by 4 bases and the J gene end by 7 bases; junction bases not matched to a gene: 6. The CDR3 loop spans 15 amino acids. The CDR3: CASSRGQGGRQPQHF. The CDR3 region has the DNA TGTGCCAGTAGTAGGGGACAGGGGGGGAGACAGCCCCAGCATTTT.

The V gene is TRBV5-1, the J gene TRBJ2-1; D remains ambiguous. CDR1 SGHRS and CDR2 YFSETQ come from the germline V gene. V lost 2 bases and J 2 bases, leaving 11 bases between the germline ends. This CDR3 spans 15 amino acids. The CDR3 coding sequence is TGCGCCAGCAGCTTAGGTGACACAACCTACAATGAGCAGTTCTTC. Amino acid sequence: CASSLGDTTYNEQFF. Full variable domain (remainder filled in from reference TRBV5-1 and TRBJ2-1): KAGVTQTPRYLIKTRGQQVTLSCSPISGHRSVSWYQQTPGQGLQFLFEYFSETQRNKGNFPGRFSGRQFSNSRSEMNVSTLELGDSALYLCASSLGDTTYNEQFFGPGTRLTVL.

This clone was seen only a few times. This chain connects TRBV19 to TRBJ2-5, with TRBD1 matching over 11 bases. Trimming at V came to 6 bases and at J to 4 bases, leaving 1 base not matched to a gene. The CDR3 contains 13 residues. Looked up from germline, CDR1 is LNHDA and CDR2 is SQIVND (reference sequence). The CDR3 DNA is TGTGCCAGTAGGGACAGGGGGCTAGAGACCCAGTACTTC. It yields the protein CASRDRGLETQYF.

The chain uses TRBV5-1 and TRBJ2-7; a weak D match, TRBD1 (6 bases). The CDR3 has 15 residues. V was trimmed by 4 bases and J by 2 bases, leaving 16 bases between them. CDR1 is SGHRS and CDR2 is YFSETQ in the germline V gene. For the CDR3, the DNA is TGCGCCAGCAGCAAAACAGGGTCACCGACCTACGAGCAGTACTTC. Protein sequence: CASSKTGSPTYEQYF.

This chain uses TRBV9 with TRBJ2-4, with D possibly being TRBD1 (5 bases). Trimming took off 4 bases at V and 1 base at J, with 15 bases between the two ends. The V gene's germline CDR1 is SGDLS and CDR2 YYNGEE. This CDR3 spans 16 amino acids. The CDR3 sequence is CASSPQGSRAKNIQYF. The CDR3 DNA follows: TGTGCCAGCAGCCCTCAGGGTTCCCGGGCCAAAAACATTCAGTACTTC.

This clone was observed a handful of times. V and J are TRBV6-1 and TRBJ2-5, with 7 bases that match TRBD2. Per the germline V gene, CDR1 is MNHNS and CDR2 is SASEGT. Trimming at V came to 11 bases and at J to 4 bases, leaving 7 bases not matched to a gene. This CDR3 comprises 12 residues. The CDR3 is CAGEGFGETQYF. CDR3 sequence (DNA): TGTGCCGGGGAGGGGTTCGGAGAGACCCAGTACTTC.

This clone was picked up a small number of times. The rearrangement uses TRBV29-1 and TRBJ1-1, with TRBD1 identical over 9 bases. J lost 6 bases, V lost 7 bases, and 9 bases had no gene match. CDR1 is SQVTM, CDR2 ANQGSEA, per germline. This CDR3 is built from 13 residues. CDR3 in DNA: TGCAGCGGGGGACAGGGATTTAACGCTGAAGCTTTCTTT. Translated, it gives CSGGQGFNAEAFF.

V and J are TRBV2 and TRBJ2-3; 12 bases are a match to TRBD2. This CDR3 is built from 17 residues. The germline V gene encodes CDR1 SNHLY and CDR2 FYNNEI. Trimming removed 5 bases from V and 0 bases from J; junction bases left unmatched: 6. As DNA, the CDR3 is TGTGCCAGCAGTCGAAAGGGGACTAGCGGGAGCACAGATACGCAGTATTTT. Amino acids: CASSRKGTSGSTDTQYF.

A few counts support this clone. V gene TRBV5-1 combines with J gene TRBJ2-3; 11 nucleotides align to TRBD2. This CDR3 has 15 amino acids. V dropped 0 bases and J dropped 3; count of bases not matched to a gene: 0. The germline gives CDR1 SGHRS, CDR2 YFSETQ. DNA for the CDR3: TGCGCCAGCAGCTTGGGACTAGCGGGAACAGATACGCAGTATTTT. Protein: CASSLGLAGTDTQYF.

In its sample, this clone was seen a few times. V usage is TRBV30 and J usage is TRBJ2-2; weak D call: TRBD2 (6 bases). This CDR3 is 11 amino acids long. The germline V gene has CDR1 GTSNPN and CDR2 SVGIG (reference sequence). In DNA form, the CDR3 reads TGTGCTAGGGAGGCCACCGGGGAGCTGTTTTTT. Residues: CAREATGELFF.

The V gene is TRBV5-4, the J gene TRBJ2-7; 10 bases fit TRBD2. Germline values: CDR1 SGHNT, CDR2 YYREEE (reference sequence). J lost 2 bases, V lost 5 bases, and 7 bases had no gene match. This CDR3 comprises 15 residues. The CDR3 here is CASSSSGSATYEQYF. Written as DNA, the CDR3 is TGTGCCAGCAGTTCTAGCGGGAGCGCCACCTACGAGCAGTACTTC. Full variable domain (rest looked up from reference TRBV5-4 and TRBJ2-7): ETGVTQSPTHLIKTRGQQVTLRCSSQSGHNTVSWYQQALGQGPQFIFQYYREEENGRGNFPPRFSGLQFPNYSSELNVNALELDDSALYLCASSSSGSATYEQYFGPGTRLTVT.

The V call is TRBV7-6, the J call TRBJ2-3; 8 nucleotides line up with TRBD2. CDR1 is SGHVS, CDR2 FNYEAQ, per germline. Unmatched junction bases numbered 2, after V lost 3 bases and J lost 0 bases. There are 15 residues in the CDR3. The DNA of the CDR3 is TGTGCCAGCAGCTTGGGACTAGGGAGCACAGATACGCAGTATTTT. Translation: CASSLGLGSTDTQYF.

This clone came up a few times. V is TRBV27 and J is TRBJ1-2; D ambiguous. The CDR3 has 14 residues. Germline V lookup: CDR1 MNHEY, CDR2 SMNVEV (reference sequence). Trimming took 5 bases from V and 0 from J, leaving 10 bases between them. CDR3 loop: CASSPLLPNYGYTF. CDR3 bases: TGTGCCAGCAGTCCACTGCTCCCTAACTATGGCTACACCTTC.

The genes are TRBV2 and TRBJ1-2, with 7 nucleotides matching TRBD1. Looked up from germline, CDR1 is SNHLY and CDR2 is FYNNEI. The CDR3 contains 13 residues. Trimming took 5 bases from V and 8 from J; bases not matched to a gene: 8. CDR3 sequence: CASSYRGRGGYTF. In nucleotides, the CDR3 is TGTGCCAGCAGTTACAGGGGCAGAGGGGGCTACACCTTC.

The chain employs TRBV6-6 and TRBJ2-5; perhaps TRBD2 as D (6 bases). This CDR3 spans 14 amino acids. V lost 2 bases and J lost 5, with 12 bases in between. Germline V CDR1 and CDR2: MNHNY, SVGAGI (reference sequence). The CDR3 sequence is CASSYGEEVETQYF. The DNA of the CDR3 is TGTGCCAGCAGTTACGGGGAGGAGGTGGAGACCCAGTACTTC.

This rearrangement joins TRBV4-2 to TRBJ2-2, with unresolved D. This CDR3 region has 15 residues. Germline CDR1 LGHNA, CDR2 YNFKEQ. V lost 0 bases and J 6 bases, leaving 11 bases between the germline ends. CDR3 DNA: TGTGCCAGCAGCCAAGATTCTTCCTACGCCGGGGAGCTGTTTTTT. As protein: CASSQDSSYAGELFF.